What follows are 17 T cell receptor beta chains derived from one specimen sequenced in a study of shared clonotypes between healthy human individuals. The protocol was immunoSEQ multiplex PCR, while the TCRdb copy is restricted to in-frame clones and leaves out a portion. The sample carries 2,500,000 or so clones, roughly 92% recorded once. The sequencing sample was made of naive CD4+ T cells sorted from blood. Subset reported: CD45RA+ positively selected. Source of these receptors: a man between 18 and 29 years old in good health.

The V and J genes are TRBV9 and TRBJ2-7, with 7 nucleotides matching TRBD2. V lost 1 base, J lost 5 bases, and 9 bases stayed unmatched. The CDR3 contains 15 residues. Germline assignment: CDR1 SGDLS and CDR2 YYNGEE. The CDR3 DNA reads TGTGCCAGCAGCGTAAGGTCTAGCGGACCCCACGAGCAGTACTTC. This translates into CASSVRSSGPHEQYF.

The rearrangement links TRBV7-2 to TRBJ2-1, with a tentative D call TRBD1 (7 bases). In germline, CDR1 is SGHTA, CDR2 FQGNSA. The CDR3 sequence is 15 residues long. V shed 2 bases and J shed 2 bases, with 10 bases lying between them. The CDR3 loop is CASSLQGGTYNEQFF. CDR3 in DNA: TGTGCCAGCAGCTTACAGGGGGGAACCTACAATGAGCAGTTCTTC.

This clone was seen just once. The chain joins TRBV4-1 to TRBJ1-4; D is possibly TRBD1 (6 bases). Germline V CDR1 and CDR2: MGHRA, YSYEKL. This CDR3 spans 15 amino acids. The V end was cut by 5 bases, the J end by 3 bases, with 13 bases between. Here the CDR3 DNA reads TGCGCCAGCAGCAACAGGGCTTTAGCTAATGAAAAACTGTTTTTT. Translated, it gives CASSNRALANEKLFF.

The chain links TRBV11-2 to TRBJ2-7; D unresolved. Germline CDR1 and CDR2: SGHAT and FQNNGV. V lost 2 bases and J 2 bases, leaving 10 bases between the germline ends. The CDR3 has 14 residues. The CDR3 loop reads CASSLTGLAYEQYF. CDR3 in DNA: TGTGCCAGCAGCTTAACCGGGCTAGCCTACGAGCAGTACTTC.

V and J are TRBV7-3 and TRBJ2-6, with D unclear. Between the trimmed V and J ends, which lost 4 bases and 4 bases, there was a span of 8 bases. Germline assignment: CDR1 SGHTA and CDR2 FQGTGA. The CDR3 is 14 residues long. The CDR3 sequence is CASSSLGGANVLTF. The CDR3 DNA follows: TGTGCCAGCAGCTCCCTAGGAGGGGCCAACGTCCTGACTTTC.

The rearrangement links TRBV7-2 to TRBJ2-2; 7 bases are shared with TRBD2. V was pared by 4 bases and J by 5 bases, with 10 bases of the junction left unmatched. The CDR3 loop spans 16 amino acids. CDR1 and CDR2 from the germline V gene are SGHTA and FQGNSA. DNA for the CDR3: TGTGCCAGCAGCTGGGGAGCGGGAAACGGGACCGGGGAGCTGTTTTTT. Its protein product is CASSWGAGNGTGELFF.

The chain recombines TRBV5-6 with TRBJ1-4; 7 nucleotides align to TRBD1. CDR1 is SGHDT, CDR2 YYEEEE, per germline. This CDR3 is built from 16 residues. V dropped 2 bases and J dropped 4; count of bases not matched to a gene: 8. Written as DNA, the CDR3 is TGTGCCAGCAGCTTCCGCCAGGGGGGTGTTAATGAAAAACTGTTTTTT. It specifies CASSFRQGGVNEKLFF. Variable domain in full (rest from reference TRBV5-6 and TRBJ1-4): DAGVTQSPTHLIKTRGQQVTLRCSPKSGHDTVSWYQQALGQGPQFIFQYYEEEERQRGNFPDRFSGHQFPNYSSELNVNALLLGDSALYLCASSFRQGGVNEKLFFGSGTQLSVL.

The rearrangement links TRBV5-1 to TRBJ2-3; D gene unclear. V was clipped by 4 bases and J by 0 bases, with 15 bases between them. Germline V gene lookup returns CDR1 SGHRS and CDR2 YFSETQ. CDR3 length: 16 residues. CDR3 residues: CASSRPSPASTDTQYF. The CDR3 DNA is TGCGCCAGCAGCCGCCCATCCCCCGCTAGCACAGATACGCAGTATTTT.

To note about this clone: This same CDR3 is encoded by further DNA sequences in the sample. The chain joins TRBV27 to TRBJ2-7; 11 bases line up with TRBD1. There are 14 residues in the CDR3. The trim removed 6 bases at V and 0 bases at J, leaving 1 base unmatched. Germline CDR1 and CDR2: MNHEY and SMNVEV (reference sequence). CDR3 sequence (DNA): TGTGCCAGCAGGGGGACAGGGGGCTCCTACGAGCAGTACTTC. This codes for CASRGTGGSYEQYF.

The chain couples TRBV5-6 to TRBJ1-1; D unclear. Trimming pared 2 bases from V and 0 bases from J, leaving 11 bases between. The CDR3 consists of 15 residues. In germline, CDR1 is SGHDT, CDR2 YYEEEE. The CDR3 DNA is TGTGCCAGCAGCTTCGGCGTCCGTATGAACACTGAAGCTTTCTTT. Translated, it gives CASSFGVRMNTEAFF.

The chain joins TRBV7-2 to TRBJ2-3; 11 bases match TRBD2. After removal of 5 bases from V and 8 bases from J, the junction contained 6 bases not matched to a gene. Germline assignment: CDR1 SGHTA and CDR2 FQGNSA. The CDR3 contains 14 residues. CDR3 protein: CASSPETSGTTQYF. DNA for the CDR3: TGTGCCAGCAGCCCAGAGACTAGCGGGACTACGCAGTATTTT.

The chain couples TRBV18 to TRBJ2-5; TRBD1 might be the D (6 bases). This CDR3 region has 14 residues. Germline CDR1 reads KGHSH; CDR2 reads LQKENI. V was cut by 3 bases and J by 7 bases, with 15 bases left in between. The CDR3 here is CASSPPTGPLTQYF. In DNA form, the CDR3 reads TGTGCCAGCTCACCCCCGACAGGACCTCTGACCCAGTACTTC.

The rearrangement links TRBV7-3 to TRBJ2-3; 8 bases match TRBD2. The CDR3 runs to 15 residues. Trimming cost V 2 bases and J 6 bases; bases outside gene matches: 7. Germline loops: CDR1 SGHTA, CDR2 FQGTGA. Written as DNA, the CDR3 is TGTGCCAGCAGCTTAGCCCCAGCGGGGGTTGATACGCAGTATTTT. Translating gives CASSLAPAGVDTQYF.

This chain links TRBV10-3 with TRBJ2-5, with D perhaps TRBD2 (5 bases). CDR3 size: 15 residues. Germline values: CDR1 ENHRY, CDR2 SYGVKD. V gave up 3 bases and J gave up 3 bases, with 14 bases separating them. The CDR3 reads CAISDFSGAEETQYF. CDR3 DNA sequence: TGTGCCATCAGTGATTTCAGCGGCGCAGAAGAGACCCAGTACTTC.

This clone occurred a few times. The chain couples TRBV10-2 to TRBJ1-6; TRBD1 might be the D (6 bases). CDR1 and CDR2 (germline): WSHSY, SAAADI. Trimming stripped 4 bases from V and 7 bases from J, with 11 bases between. The CDR3 consists of 14 residues. The CDR3 protein is CASSAWGANSPLHF. The CDR3 nucleotides are TGCGCCAGCAGTGCATGGGGGGCAAATTCACCCCTCCACTTT.

The chain uses TRBV4-1 and TRBJ1-2, with 8 bases lining up with TRBD1. Trimming removed 0 bases from V and 4 bases from J; junction bases left unmatched: 7. The CDR3 extends over 16 amino acids. Germline loops: CDR1 MGHRA, CDR2 YSYEKL. This chain's CDR3 is CASSQDSGTGPYGYTF. CDR3 sequence (DNA): TGCGCCAGCAGCCAAGACTCCGGGACAGGTCCCTATGGCTACACCTTC.

The V and J genes are TRBV6-5 and TRBJ1-1; D call uncertain. Germline assignment: CDR1 MNHEY and CDR2 SVGAGI. The V and J ends lost 5 bases and 0 bases respectively, with 10 bases between them. The CDR3 is 14 residues long. CDR3 coding DNA: TGTGCCAGCAGTCCTGAGGCGGTGAACACTGAAGCTTTCTTT. Translation: CASSPEAVNTEAFF.